This TCR beta chain was captured in a study of T cells in Graves' hyperthyroidism and ophthalmopathy. Germline V gene sequence: CDR1 KGHDR, CDR2 SFDVKD. The V gene end was trimmed by 4 bases and the J gene end by 5 bases; junction bases not matched to a gene: 6. The CDR3 sequence is 16 residues long. Diagnosis relied on clinical symptoms, serum thyroxine and TRAb, thyroid ultrasound and orbital computed tomography. This clonotype showed up just a few times. Its antigen is unknown. Researchers took RNA transcripts and amplified the TCR beta CDR3 regions from them. First-round RT-PCR with HTBI primers amplified the TCR CDR3 region. One entry per CDR3 protein, called by TCRdb with MiXCR from the multiplex PCR reads. In the table there are about 200,000 distinct CDR3 sequences, about 18% of which are singletons. Whole-study results and caveats: Blood also carried most thyroid clonotypes expanded above 0.001.

This chain uses TRBV24-1 with TRBJ1-5, with 11 bases aligning to TRBD1. This sequence originates from a man in his forties or fifties with Graves' hyperthyroidism. The sequenced sample consisted of blood. CDR3 DNA: TGTGCCACCAGTGAGGGGGGACAGGGGGGGCATCAGCCCCAGCATTTT. Translated, it gives CATSEGGQGGHQPQHF.